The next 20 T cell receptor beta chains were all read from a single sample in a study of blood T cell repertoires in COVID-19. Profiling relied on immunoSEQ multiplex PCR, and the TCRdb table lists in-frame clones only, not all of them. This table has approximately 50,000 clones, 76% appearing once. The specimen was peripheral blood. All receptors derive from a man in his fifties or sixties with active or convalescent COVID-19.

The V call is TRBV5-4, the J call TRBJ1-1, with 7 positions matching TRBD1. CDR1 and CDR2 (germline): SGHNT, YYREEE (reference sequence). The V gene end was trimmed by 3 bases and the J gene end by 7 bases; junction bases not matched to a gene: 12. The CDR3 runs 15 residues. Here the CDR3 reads CASSSTGILSGEAFF. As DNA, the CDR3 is TGTGCCAGCAGCTCGACAGGGATTTTATCTGGTGAAGCTTTCTTT.

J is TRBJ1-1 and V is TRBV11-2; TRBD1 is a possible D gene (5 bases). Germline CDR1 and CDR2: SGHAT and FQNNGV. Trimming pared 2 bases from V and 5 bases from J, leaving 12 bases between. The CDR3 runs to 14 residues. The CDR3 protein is CASSLRTGRTEAFF. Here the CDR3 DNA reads TGTGCCAGCAGCTTAAGAACAGGCCGGACTGAAGCTTTCTTT. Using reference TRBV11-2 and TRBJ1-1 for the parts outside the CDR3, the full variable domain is EAGVAQSPRYKIIEKRQSVAFWCNPISGHATLYWYQQILGQGPKLLIQFQNNGVVDDSQLPKDRFSAERLKGVDSTLKIQPAKLEDSAVYLCASSLRTGRTEAFFGQGTRLTVV.

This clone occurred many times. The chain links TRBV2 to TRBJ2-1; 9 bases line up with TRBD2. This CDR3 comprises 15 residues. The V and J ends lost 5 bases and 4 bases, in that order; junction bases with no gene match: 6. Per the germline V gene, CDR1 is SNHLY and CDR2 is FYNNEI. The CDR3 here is CASSYSGGSYNEQFF. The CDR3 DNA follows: TGTGCCAGCAGTTATAGCGGGGGTTCTTACAATGAGCAGTTCTTC.

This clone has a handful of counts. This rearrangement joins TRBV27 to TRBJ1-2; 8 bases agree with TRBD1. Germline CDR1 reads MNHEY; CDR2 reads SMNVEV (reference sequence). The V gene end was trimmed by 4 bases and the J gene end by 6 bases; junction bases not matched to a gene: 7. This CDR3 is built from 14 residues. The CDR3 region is CASSSRRTGNGYTF. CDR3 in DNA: TGTGCCAGCAGTTCCCGACGGACAGGGAATGGCTACACCTTC.

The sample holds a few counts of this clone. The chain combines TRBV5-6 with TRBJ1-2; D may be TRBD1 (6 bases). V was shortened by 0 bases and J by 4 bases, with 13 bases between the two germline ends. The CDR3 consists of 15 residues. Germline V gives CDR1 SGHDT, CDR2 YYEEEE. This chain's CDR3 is CASSLGQQGGYGYTF. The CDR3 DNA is TGTGCCAGCAGCTTGGGGCAACAGGGTGGCTATGGCTACACCTTC.

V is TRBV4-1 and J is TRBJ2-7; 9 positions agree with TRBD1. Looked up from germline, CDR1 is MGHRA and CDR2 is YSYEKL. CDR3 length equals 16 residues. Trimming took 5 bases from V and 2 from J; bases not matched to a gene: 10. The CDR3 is CASSDTFRDRAYEQYF. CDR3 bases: TGCGCCAGCAGCGATACCTTCCGGGACAGGGCCTACGAGCAGTACTTC.

CDR3 in amino acids: CASRQDGEKLFF. Written as DNA, the CDR3 is TGTGCCAGCAGGCAAGACGGGGAAAAACTGTTTTTT. This sequence joins TRBV7-9 and TRBJ1-4, with unresolved D. Germline V gene lookup returns CDR1 SEHNR and CDR2 FQNEAQ (reference sequence). V lost 6 bases, J lost 8 bases, and 10 bases lay in between. CDR3 length: 12 residues. The full variable domain, completed using reference TRBV7-9 and TRBJ1-4, is DTGVSQNPRHKITKRGQNVTFRCDPISEHNRLYWYRQTLGQGPEFLTYFQNEAQLEKSRLLSDRFSAERPKGSFSTLEIQRTEQGDSAMYLCASRQDGEKLFFGSGTQLSVL.

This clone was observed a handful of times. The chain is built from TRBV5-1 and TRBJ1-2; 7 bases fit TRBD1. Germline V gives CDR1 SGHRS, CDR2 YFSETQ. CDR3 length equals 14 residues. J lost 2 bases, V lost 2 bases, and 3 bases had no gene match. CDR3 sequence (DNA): TGCGCCAGCAGCTTCCAGGGGGGAAACTATGGCTACACCTTC. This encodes CASSFQGGNYGYTF.

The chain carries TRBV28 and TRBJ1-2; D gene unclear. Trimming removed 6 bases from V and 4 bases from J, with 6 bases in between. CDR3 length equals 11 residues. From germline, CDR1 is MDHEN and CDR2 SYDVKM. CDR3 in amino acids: CASREGYGYTF. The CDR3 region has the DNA TGTGCCAGCAGGGAGGGCTATGGCTACACCTTC.

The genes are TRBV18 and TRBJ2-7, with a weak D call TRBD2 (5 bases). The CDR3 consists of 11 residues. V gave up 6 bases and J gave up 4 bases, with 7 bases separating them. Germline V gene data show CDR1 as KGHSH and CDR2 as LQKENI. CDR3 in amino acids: CASSGEYEQYF. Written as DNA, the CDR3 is TGTGCCAGCTCCGGGGAATACGAGCAGTACTTC.

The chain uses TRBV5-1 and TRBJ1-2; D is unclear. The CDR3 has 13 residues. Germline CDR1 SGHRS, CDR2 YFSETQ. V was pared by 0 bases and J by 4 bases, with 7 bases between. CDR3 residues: CASSLATSYGYTF. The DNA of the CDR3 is TGCGCCAGCAGCTTGGCCACATCCTATGGCTACACCTTC.

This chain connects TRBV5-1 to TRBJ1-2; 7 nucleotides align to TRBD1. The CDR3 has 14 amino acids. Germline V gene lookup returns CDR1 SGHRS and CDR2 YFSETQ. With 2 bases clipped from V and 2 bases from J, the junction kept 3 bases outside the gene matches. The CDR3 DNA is TGCGCCAGCAGCTTCACGACAGGGAACTATGGCTACACCTTC. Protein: CASSFTTGNYGYTF.

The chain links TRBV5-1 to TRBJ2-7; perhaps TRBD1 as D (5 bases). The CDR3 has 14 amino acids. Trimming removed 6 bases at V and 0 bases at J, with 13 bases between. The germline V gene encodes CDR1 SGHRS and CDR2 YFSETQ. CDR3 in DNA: TGCGCCAGCAAGTCACAGGCGTCCTCCTACGAGCAGTACTTC. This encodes CASKSQASSYEQYF.

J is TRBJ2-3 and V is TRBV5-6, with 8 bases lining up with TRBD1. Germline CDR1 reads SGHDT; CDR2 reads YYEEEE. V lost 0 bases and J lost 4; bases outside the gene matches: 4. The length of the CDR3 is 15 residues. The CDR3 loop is CASSLGTGSADTQYF. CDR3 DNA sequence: TGTGCCAGCAGCTTGGGGACAGGGTCGGCAGATACGCAGTATTTT.

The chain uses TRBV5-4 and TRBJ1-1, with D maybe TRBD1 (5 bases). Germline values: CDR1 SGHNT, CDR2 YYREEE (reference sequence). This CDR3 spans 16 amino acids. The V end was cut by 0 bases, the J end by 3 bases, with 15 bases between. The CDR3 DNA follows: TGTGCCAGCAGCTTGGATCAGGGTACCAGGGACACTGAAGCTTTCTTT. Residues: CASSLDQGTRDTEAFF.

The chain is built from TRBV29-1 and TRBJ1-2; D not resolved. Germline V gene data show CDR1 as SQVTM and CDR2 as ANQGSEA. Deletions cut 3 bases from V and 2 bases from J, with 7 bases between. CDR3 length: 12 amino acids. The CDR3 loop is CSVDRFNYGYTF. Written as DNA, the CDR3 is TGCAGCGTTGACAGATTCAACTATGGCTACACCTTC.

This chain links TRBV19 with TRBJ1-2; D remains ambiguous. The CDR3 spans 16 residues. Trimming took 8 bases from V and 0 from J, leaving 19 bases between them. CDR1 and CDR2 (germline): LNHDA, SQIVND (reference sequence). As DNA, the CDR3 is TGTGCCAGTTTTGGCGGACTACTTGTATCTAACTATGGCTACACCTTC. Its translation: CASFGGLLVSNYGYTF.

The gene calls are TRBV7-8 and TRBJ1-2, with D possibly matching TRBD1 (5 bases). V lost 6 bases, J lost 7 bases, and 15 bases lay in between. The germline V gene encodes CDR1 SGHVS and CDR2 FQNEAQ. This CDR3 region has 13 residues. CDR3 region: CASSFLAGSGYTF. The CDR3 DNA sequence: TGTGCCAGCAGTTTTCTGGCAGGGTCTGGCTACACCTTC. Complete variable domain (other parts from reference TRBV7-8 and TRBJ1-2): GAGVSQSPRYKVAKRGQDVALRCDPISGHVSLFWYQQALGQGPEFLTYFQNEAQLDKSGLPSDRFFAERPEGSVSTLKIQRTQQEDSAVYLCASSFLAGSGYTFGSGTRLTVV.

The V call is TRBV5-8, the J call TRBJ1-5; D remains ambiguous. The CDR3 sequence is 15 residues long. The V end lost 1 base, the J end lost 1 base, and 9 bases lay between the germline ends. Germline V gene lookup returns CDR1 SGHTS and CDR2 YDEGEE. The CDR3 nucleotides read TGTGCCAGCAGCTTGCCGGCGGGCAGCAATCAGCCCCAGCATTTT. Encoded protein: CASSLPAGSNQPQHF. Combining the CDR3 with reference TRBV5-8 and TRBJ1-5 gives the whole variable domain EAGVTQSPTHLIKTRGQQATLRCSPISGHTSVYWYQQALGLGLQFLLWYDEGEERNRGNFPPRFSGRQFPNYSSELNVNALELEDSALYLCASSLPAGSNQPQHFGDGTRLSIL.

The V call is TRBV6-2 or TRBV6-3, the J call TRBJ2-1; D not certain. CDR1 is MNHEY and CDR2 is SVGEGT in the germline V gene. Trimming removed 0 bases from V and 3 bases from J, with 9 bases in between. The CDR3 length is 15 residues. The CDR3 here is CASSYSMRNYNEQFF. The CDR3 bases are TGTGCCAGCAGTTACTCAATGCGGAACTACAATGAGCAGTTCTTC.